A selection of T cell receptor beta chains follows, all from one sample in a study of blood T cell repertoires in COVID-19. Data came from immunoSEQ multiplex PCR; TCRdb stores just in-frame clones and leaves some out. The sample has some 85,000 clones, more than 60% seen once. Sequenced: peripheral blood. The receptors here all came from a woman older than 75 with active or convalescent COVID-19. The CDR3 runs from the conserved cysteine through the conserved F or W. The D gene is left open where the match is weak. Where a row states a size, it is once, few, many or the class of an expanded clone; other rows omit it.

>TRBV7-2|TRBD2|TRBJ2-7|-
TGTGCCAGCAGGCCGACTAGCGGGGGGAATCGCGAGCAGTACTTC
CASRPTSGGNREQYF
>TRBV7-2|TRBD2|TRBJ2-7|-
TGTGCCAGCAGCCCGGGGCTAGCGGAATACGAGCAGTACTTC
CASSPGLAEYEQYF
>TRBV19|-|TRBJ1-2|-
TGTGCCAGTAGTGTTACCGGGACGGGGGGAGGCTACACCTTC
CASSVTGTGGGYTF
>TRBV7-2|TRBD1|TRBJ1-6|-
TGTGCCAGCAGCACAGGGGATGTTTGGAATTCACCCCTCCACTTT
CASSTGDVWNSPLHF
>TRBV28|-|TRBJ1-1|-
TGTGCCAGCAGTTTACAGAACACTGAAGCTTTCTTT
CASSLQNTEAFF
>TRBV14|TRBD2|TRBJ2-1|-
TGTGCCAGCAGCCCTCTAGGACTAGCGGGGGGGAGATCCTACAATGAGCAGTTCTTC
CASSPLGLAGGRSYNEQFF
>TRBV19|-|TRBJ2-3|-
TGTGCCAGTAGTATAGATCCCCCTAGATTCCCAGATACGCAGTATTTT
CASSIDPPRFPDTQYF
>TRBV12-3/TRBV12-4|-|TRBJ1-2|once
TGTGCCAGCAGTTTTAGGGAGAACTATGGCTACACCTTC
CASSFRENYGYTF
>TRBV5-1|TRBD2|TRBJ2-7|-
TGCGCCAGCAGCTATAGCGGGGGGCCTACCTACGAGCAGTACTTC
CASSYSGGPTYEQYF
>TRBV2|TRBD1|TRBJ1-2|-
TGTGCCAGCAGGGCAGGGGGATCGGGTGGCTACACCTTC
CASRAGGSGGYTF
>TRBV4-1|-|TRBJ1-2|once
TGCGCCAGCAGCCAAGGGGGGACACAACGAAGGGGCTACACCTTC
CASSQGGTQRRGYTF
>TRBV7-9|TRBD1|TRBJ2-1|-
TGTGCCAGCAGCCACCGGGACAGATCAAACAATGAGCAGTTCTTC
CASSHRDRSNNEQFF
>TRBV9|-|TRBJ2-1|-
TGTGCCAGCAGCGTAGAGGGGGACAATGAGCAGTTCTTC
CASSVEGDNEQFF
>TRBV7-7|-|TRBJ1-6|-
TGTGCTAGCAGCTTAGACAGAAATTCACCCCTCCACTTT
CASSLDRNSPLHF
>TRBV28|TRBD1|TRBJ1-2|-
TGTGCCAGCAGGGGGACAGGGGACGACTATGGCTACACCTTC
CASRGTGDDYGYTF
>TRBV30|TRBD1|TRBJ1-2|-
TGTGCCAGACAGGGCAGTCTGGGTGGCTACACCTTC
CARQGSLGGYTF
>TRBV2|-|TRBJ1-5|-
TGTGCCAGCAGTGAAGGCCTAAATCAGCCCCAGCATTTT
CASSEGLNQPQHF
>TRBV6-4|-|TRBJ1-5|-
TGTGCCAGCAGTGCCCGGGGAGGGGGTGATTCCAATCAGCCCCAGCATTTT
CASSARGGGDSNQPQHF
>TRBV29-1|-|TRBJ2-7|-
TGCAGCGTTGAAGATCAGGCCGACGAGCAGTACTTC
CSVEDQADEQYF
>TRBV21-1|-|TRBJ2-2|-
TGTGCCCGTACGGGGGACACCGGGGAGCTGTTTTTT
CARTGDTGELFF
>TRBV10-1|-|TRBJ2-1|-
TGCGCCAGCAGTGCGGGGGTCCTTCTCAACAATGAGCAGTTCTTC
CASSAGVLLNNEQFF
>TRBV10-1|-|TRBJ1-5|-
TGCGCCAGCAGTGAGTTGACAGTCTTCAATCAGCCCCAGCATTTT
CASSELTVFNQPQHF
>TRBV3-1/TRBV3-2|TRBD2|TRBJ2-5|-
TGTGCCAGCAGCCGTCCGGGACTAGGGCGAGGAGAGACCCAGTACTTC
CASSRPGLGRGETQYF
>TRBV7-6|-|TRBJ2-3|-
TGTGCCAGCAGCTTAGCGGGGGCCGTACCCCTGCCAGATACGCAGTATTTT
CASSLAGAVPLPDTQYF
>TRBV19|-|TRBJ1-4|-
TGTGCCAGTAGTTCGCTTGGAAACTCGGGGGAAAAACTGTTTTTT
CASSSLGNSGEKLFF
>TRBV7-2|TRBD2|TRBJ2-2|-
TGTGCCAGCAGCTTAGTCTCGCGGGGGGCTGGGGAGCTGTTTTTT
CASSLVSRGAGELFF
>TRBV5-4|-|TRBJ2-3|-
TGTGCCAGCAGCTTGCCCGGTACAGGGAGCGATACGCAGTATTTT
CASSLPGTGSDTQYF
>TRBV27|TRBD1|TRBJ2-2|-
TGTGCCAGCAGTTCTGGACAGGGGGGCACCGGGGAGCTGTTTTTT
CASSSGQGGTGELFF
>TRBV6-6|-|TRBJ2-3|-
TGTGCCAGCAGTTACGTTGCCCAGACAGATACGCAGTATTTT
CASSYVAQTDTQYF
>TRBV15|-|TRBJ1-6|-
TGTGCCACCAGCAGAGATGGAGGACCCCTCCACTTT
CATSRDGGPLHF
>TRBV4-3|TRBD1|TRBJ2-3|few
TGCGCCAGCAGCCAGGACAGGTTTACAGATACGCAGTATTTT
CASSQDRFTDTQYF
>TRBV15|-|TRBJ2-1|few
TGTGCCACGCAGGGCCCGTACAATGAGCAGTTCTTC
CATQGPYNEQFF
>TRBV7-2|TRBD2|TRBJ2-1|few
TGTGCCAGCAGCTTAGATGGACTAGGTTACGATGAGCAGTTCTTC
CASSLDGLGYDEQFF
>TRBV27|-|TRBJ2-2|-
TGTGCCAGCAGGGAAGGCGGCGGGGAGCTGTTTTTT
CASREGGGELFF
>TRBV28|TRBD2|TRBJ2-5|-
TGTGCCAGCAGGCCGACTAGCGGGGGCCTCGGGAGCGAGTACTTC
CASRPTSGGLGSEYF
>TRBV5-5|-|TRBJ1-1|few
TGTGCCAGCAGCTTGACGGACACTGAAGCTTTCTTT
CASSLTDTEAFF
>TRBV6-5|-|TRBJ1-2|-
TGTGCCAGCAGACCGGGGATTAACTATGGCTACACCTTC
CASRPGINYGYTF
>TRBV10-3|TRBD2|TRBJ2-7|-
TGTGCCTCCAGGACTAGCGGGGGTTCCGAGCAGTACTTC
CASRTSGGSEQYF
>TRBV18|TRBD1|TRBJ2-2|-
TGTGCCAGCTCACCACGGCACGAGGGGTATTCAGGGGGCGAAGACACCGGGGAGCTGTTTTTT
CASSPRHEGYSGGEDTGELFF
>TRBV10-3|TRBD2|TRBJ2-5|-
TGTGCCATCAGGGCTAGCGGGGGCCTCCAAGAGACCCAGTACTTC
CAIRASGGLQETQYF
>TRBV4-2|-|TRBJ2-3|-
TGTCCCAGCAGCCGAAGTGACGCGACGGGGGGCCTGAACACAGATACGCAGTATTTT
CPSSRSDATGGLNTDTQYF